A single sample gave rise to the 21 T cell receptor beta chains below, sequenced in a study of shared clonotypes between healthy human individuals. The data were produced by immunoSEQ multiplex PCR, yet TCRdb's version contains in-frame clones alone and is incomplete. The table includes 1.5 million to 2.5 million clones, about 95% detected once. Terminally differentiated effector memory CD45RA+ cells were excluded by CCR7 positive selection of CD45RO-negative cells. Sequencing was performed on naive CD8+ T cells sorted from blood. The source is a man aged 18 to 29 in good health.

The V call is TRBV6-5, the J call TRBJ2-1; tentatively, D is TRBD1 (6 bases). From germline, CDR1 is MNHEY and CDR2 SVGAGI. The CDR3 extends over 15 amino acids. Trimming stripped 6 bases from V and 5 bases from J, with 17 bases between. The DNA for the CDR3 is TGTGCCAGCAGAGCAGGGGTCGTTCTCCACAATGAGCAGTTCTTC. As protein: CASRAGVVLHNEQFF.

The genes are TRBV29-1 and TRBJ2-7, with D unclear. V gave up 1 base and J gave up 6 bases, with 31 bases separating them. Per the germline V gene, CDR1 is SQVTM and CDR2 is ANQGSEA. This CDR3 spans 19 amino acids. The CDR3 sequence is CSVEAPAWQTVLWKREQYF. The CDR3 nucleotides read TGCAGCGTTGAAGCCCCTGCCTGGCAAACGGTGTTGTGGAAACGCGAGCAGTACTTC.

The J gene is TRBJ2-7, the V gene TRBV14; 12 nucleotides align to TRBD1. This CDR3 contains 17 residues. V was pared by 8 bases and J by 2 bases, with 13 bases of the junction left unmatched. Germline V gives CDR1 SGHDN, CDR2 FVKESK. As DNA, the CDR3 is TGTGCCAGCTCTGGGACAGGGGGCGAAGAATCTGCCTACGAGCAGTACTTC. Translated, it gives CASSGTGGEESAYEQYF.

V usage is TRBV6-1 and J usage is TRBJ1-2; the D is unclear. V lost 6 bases, J lost 8 bases, and 13 bases lay in between. The CDR3 is made up of 12 amino acids. Germline CDR1 is MNHNS and CDR2 is SASEGT. DNA for the CDR3: TGTGCCAGCAGCATACAAACTGGGGGCTACACCTTC. Translating gives CASSIQTGGYTF.

The chain couples TRBV7-2 to TRBJ2-1; TRBD2 might be the D (5 bases). From germline, CDR1 is SGHTA and CDR2 FQGNSA. CDR3 length equals 14 residues. V was clipped by 5 bases and J by 0 bases, with 8 bases between them. The CDR3 region is CASSGRNSYNEQFF. For the CDR3, the DNA is TGTGCCAGCAGCGGGAGAAACTCCTACAATGAGCAGTTCTTC.

The chain combines TRBV5-4 with TRBJ1-4; D is ambiguous. The V end lost 0 bases, the J end lost 2 bases, and 5 bases lay between the germline ends. CDR3 length equals 14 residues. Per germline, CDR1 SGHNT and CDR2 YYREEE (reference sequence). The CDR3, as DNA: TGTGCCAGCAGCTTGGTGGGTACTAATGAAAAACTGTTTTTT. Amino acids: CASSLVGTNEKLFF.

For this clone: The identical CDR3 is also encoded by other nucleotide sequences in the sample. The gene calls are TRBV4-3 and TRBJ2-1, with TRBD2 identical over 12 bases. CDR1 is LGHNA and CDR2 is YSLEER in the germline V gene. Trimming took 0 bases from V and 10 from J; bases not matched to a gene: 7. The CDR3 has 16 residues. In DNA form, the CDR3 reads TGCGCCAGCAGCCAAGATCTAGCGGGAGGGCCAGGAGAGCAGTTCTTC. This encodes CASSQDLAGGPGEQFF.

The V and J genes are TRBV6-7 and TRBJ1-2; D call uncertain. TRBV6-7 is labeled an ORF, and its function is uncertain. This CDR3 has 10 amino acids. The V and J ends lost 4 bases and 11 bases respectively, with 8 bases between them. This CDR3 reads CASSSHPYTF. The CDR3 nucleotides are TGTGCCAGCAGTTCTCACCCGTACACCTTC.

J is TRBJ2-3 and V is TRBV11-2; D is tentatively TRBD1 or TRBD2 (5 bases each). V lost 5 bases to trimming and J lost 2 bases, with 20 bases between them. This CDR3 has 17 amino acids. Germline lookup yields CDR1 SGHAT and CDR2 FQNNGV. CDR3 sequence reads: CASSAQTGTVTTDTQYF. The CDR3 DNA sequence: TGTGCCAGCAGCGCCCAAACCGGGACCGTTACCACAGATACGCAGTATTTT.

The chain couples TRBV6-1 to TRBJ2-7; a possible D gene is TRBD2 (5 bases). V was clipped by 7 bases and J by 6 bases, with 16 bases between them. CDR3 length: 13 amino acids. Germline loops: CDR1 MNHNS, CDR2 SASEGT. CDR3 amino acids: CASTALGLAEQYF. CDR3 nucleotide sequence: TGTGCCAGCACCGCTTTAGGACTTGCCGAGCAGTACTTC.

This chain links TRBV7-9 with TRBJ2-3, with a weak D call TRBD2 (5 bases). CDR3 length equals 13 residues. Germline values: CDR1 SEHNR, CDR2 FQNEAQ (reference sequence). Trimming shortened V by 6 bases and J by 6 bases, and 13 bases separated the two germline ends. The CDR3 nucleotides are TGTGCCAGCAGTACTCTAGCACTGGATACGCAGTATTTT. Translating it yields CASSTLALDTQYF.

The rearrangement links TRBV5-6 to TRBJ1-4, with D maybe TRBD1 (5 bases). Deletions cut 4 bases from V and 4 bases from J, with 8 bases between. Germline V gives CDR1 SGHDT, CDR2 YYEEEE. This CDR3 region has 13 residues. In DNA form, the CDR3 reads TGTGCCAGCAGCGACAGTCTTAATGAAAAACTGTTTTTT. Translating gives CASSDSLNEKLFF.

V usage is TRBV5-8 and J usage is TRBJ1-2; D is possibly TRBD1 (5 bases). Germline CDR1 reads SGHTS; CDR2 reads YDEGEE. This CDR3 spans 14 amino acids. Trimming took 3 bases from V and 3 from J, leaving 12 bases between them. CDR3: CASSSQGWDYGYTF. The CDR3 DNA sequence: TGTGCCAGCAGCTCCCAGGGCTGGGACTATGGCTACACCTTC. Filled out from reference TRBV5-8 and TRBJ1-2, the complete variable domain reads EAGVTQSPTHLIKTRGQQATLRCSPISGHTSVYWYQQALGLGLQFLLWYDEGEERNRGNFPPRFSGRQFPNYSSELNVNALELEDSALYLCASSSQGWDYGYTFGSGTRLTVV.

As to this clone: Other DNA sequences in the same sample also yield this CDR3. CDR3: CASSLGGGAGDTQYF. In DNA form, the CDR3 reads TGTGCCAGCAGCCTCGGAGGGGGGGCAGGAGATACGCAGTATTTT. V is TRBV27 and J is TRBJ2-3, with D possibly being TRBD2 (7 bases). The CDR3 extends over 15 amino acids. CDR1 and CDR2 (germline): MNHEY, SMNVEV (reference sequence). V was trimmed by 6 bases and J by 5 bases, leaving 18 bases between them.

Regarding this clone: Additional DNA sequences in this sample encode the identical CDR3. The chain carries TRBV28 and TRBJ1-1, with D unresolved. There are 12 residues in the CDR3. Germline V gene sequence: CDR1 MDHEN, CDR2 SYDVKM. The ends were cut back, 8 bases at V and 1 base at J, with 8 bases in the middle. CDR3 nucleotide sequence: TGTGCCAGCCGTGAAGGGAACACTGAAGCTTTCTTT. It translates to CASREGNTEAFF.

The chain couples TRBV7-9 to TRBJ1-6; D perhaps matches TRBD1 (5 bases). The CDR3 runs 15 residues. The germline CDR1 and CDR2 sequences are SEHNR and FQNEAQ (reference sequence). V was trimmed by 1 base and J by 8 bases, leaving 12 bases between them. For the CDR3, the DNA is TGTGCCAGCAGCTTAGTGAGCGGGGGGGATTCACCCCTCCACTTT. Translated: CASSLVSGGDSPLHF.

The rearrangement uses TRBV30 and TRBJ2-5; either TRBD1 or TRBD2 may fit D (5 bases each). The ends were cut back, 5 bases at V and 5 bases at J, with 21 bases in the middle. This CDR3 spans 15 amino acids. Germline V lookup: CDR1 GTSNPN, CDR2 SVGIG (reference sequence). The chain's CDR3 is CAWDFGTAAEETQYF. In DNA form, the CDR3 reads TGTGCCTGGGATTTTGGGACCGCGGCTGAGGAGACCCAGTACTTC.

The V gene is TRBV11-3, the J gene TRBJ1-3; no clear D gene. The V gene's germline CDR1 is SGHNT and CDR2 YENEEA. Trimming took 6 bases from V and 0 from J, leaving 6 bases between them. The CDR3 sequence is 13 residues long. The DNA of the CDR3 is TGTGCCAGCAGTGAGGGCTCTGGAAACACCATATATTTT. Protein sequence: CASSEGSGNTIYF.

This chain joins TRBV29-1 and TRBJ1-1; D gene unclear. Trimming took off 4 bases at V and 1 base at J, with 7 bases between the two ends. Germline values: CDR1 SQVTM, CDR2 ANQGSEA. The CDR3 is 12 residues long. The CDR3 sequence: CSVATTNTEAFF. The CDR3 DNA sequence: TGCAGCGTTGCCACCACGAACACTGAAGCTTTCTTT.

The chain couples TRBV29-1 to TRBJ2-2, with 7 bases aligning to TRBD1. Unmatched junction bases numbered 7, after V lost 4 bases and J lost 5 bases. The CDR3 contains 14 residues. Germline loops: CDR1 SQVTM, CDR2 ANQGSEA. This CDR3 is CSVGTWDSTGELFF. The CDR3 bases are TGCAGCGTTGGGACATGGGACAGTACCGGGGAGCTGTTTTTT.

The V call is TRBV28, the J call TRBJ2-4; D gene uncertain. This CDR3 spans 16 amino acids. V was shortened by 2 bases and J by 6 bases, with 17 bases between the two germline ends. Germline values: CDR1 MDHEN, CDR2 SYDVKM. The CDR3, as DNA: TGTGCCAGCAGTTTAGACCCGTCGGAAAATGGAAACATTCAGTACTTC. The encoded protein is CASSLDPSENGNIQYF.